One and the same sample provided the 29 T cell receptor beta chains below, sequenced in a study of CD8+CD57+ T cells in acquired aplastic anemia. CD8+CD57+ cell expansion, shown by flow cytometry, had occurred in the patients selected for sequencing. CDR3 and TCR beta VDJ profiling relied on genomic DNA as the template. Each CDR3 protein gets one entry after TCRdb re-called the reads with MiXCR. The sample holds a few hundred thousand distinct CDR3 sequences; approximately 32% are singletons and the top ten take 0.8% to 0.85%. Sequenced: sorted CD4+, CD8+, or CD8+CD57+ T cells (not recorded which) from PBMCs. All receptors derive from a human donor with aplastic anemia.

J is TRBJ2-7 and V is TRBV10-3, with a weak D call TRBD1 (6 bases). The CDR3 extends over 13 amino acids. Germline V gene lookup returns CDR1 ENHRY and CDR2 SYGVKD. Trimming took 3 bases from V and 6 from J, leaving 12 bases between them. The CDR3 DNA reads as TGTGCCATCAGTGATGGGGGCTTAATCGAGCAGTACTTC. It codes for CAISDGGLIEQYF.

This chain links TRBV2 with TRBJ2-5; 9 bases are a match to TRBD2. There are 17 residues in the CDR3. Germline V gene sequence: CDR1 SNHLY, CDR2 FYNNEI. J was trimmed by 4 bases and V by 2 bases; bases with no gene match: 11. The CDR3 loop reads CASSEKAGGVIGETQYF. CDR3 DNA sequence: TGTGCCAGCAGTGAAAAAGCGGGGGGAGTGATTGGAGAGACCCAGTACTTC.

Remarks on this clonotype: A much bigger clone sits one base away, suggesting this may be a read error. J is TRBJ1-2 and V is TRBV12-3 or TRBV12-4; 9 nucleotides line up with TRBD1. V lost 6 bases and J lost 8; bases outside the gene matches: 7. The CDR3 contains 13 residues. CDR3 sequence reads: CASSYRGQWGYTF. CDR3 nucleotides: TGTGCCAGCAGCTACAGGGGGCAGTGGGGCTACACCTTC.

This chain connects TRBV18 to TRBJ2-3; the match to TRBD1 covers 8 bases. The CDR3 totals 16 residues. The germline V gene encodes CDR1 KGHSH and CDR2 LQKENI. Trimming took 3 bases from V and 2 from J; bases not matched to a gene: 7. DNA of the CDR3: TGTGCCAGCTCACCCGGGACAGGTTCCCTCACAGATACGCAGTATTTT. This translates into CASSPGTGSLTDTQYF.

J is TRBJ1-2 and V is TRBV7-2; 9 bases line up with TRBD1. Germline V CDR1 and CDR2: SGHTA, FQGNSA. The CDR3 is 14 residues long. The J segment lost 8 bases and the V segment lost 5 bases, leaving 9 bases of the junction unmatched. CDR3 sequence: CASSPRQGDRGYTF. As DNA, the CDR3 is TGTGCCAGCAGCCCCCGACAGGGGGACCGCGGCTACACCTTC.

The rearrangement links TRBV6-1 to TRBJ2-7; 8 bases line up with TRBD2. Germline values: CDR1 MNHNS, CDR2 SASEGT. V was clipped by 4 bases and J by 5 bases; unmatched bases: 16. The CDR3 covers 17 residues. The CDR3 DNA follows: TGTGCCAGCAGTGCCCAGACCGGTAAGCGGGAGTCCCACGAGCAGTACTTC. It yields the protein CASSAQTGKRESHEQYF.

This clonotype was found many times. This sequence joins TRBV5-1 and TRBJ1-2; D might be TRBD1 (5 bases). The CDR3 contains 13 residues. Germline-derived CDR1 and CDR2 are SGHRS and YFSETQ. Between the trimmed V and J ends, which lost 5 bases and 6 bases, there was a span of 14 bases. Here the CDR3 DNA reads TGCGCCAGCAGAGACACTGCAGGGCATGGCTACACCTTC. Translation gives CASRDTAGHGYTF.

In this sample, this clonotype turned up many times. The rearrangement joins TRBV19 to TRBJ1-2; D unresolved. The CDR3 is 13 residues long. V lost 5 bases to trimming and J lost 4 bases, with 11 bases between them. Germline loops: CDR1 LNHDA, CDR2 SQIVND (reference sequence). The CDR3 here is CASSSRGLYGYTF. The CDR3 DNA reads as TGTGCCAGTAGTTCACGGGGTCTCTATGGCTACACCTTC.

This clonotype was observed a few times. Without the conserved terminal phenylalanine or tryptophan, this CDR3 likely stems from a read error. No DNA is shown, since the ends of the CDR3 on it are uncertain; the CDR3 is the one TCRdb lists. This chain uses TRBV2 with TRBJ2-6; no check of the table's D call, TRBD2, against the DNA was made. Both ends counted, the CDR3 spans 8 residues. Germline CDR1 and CDR2: SNHLY and FYNNEI. CDR3 protein: CASRLRTS.

This clonotype was observed at least ten times. The J gene is TRBJ2-5, the V gene TRBV24-1; D gene ambiguous. The germline gives CDR1 KGHDR, CDR2 SFDVKD. The V end was cut by 4 bases, the J end by 4 bases, with 9 bases between. There are 13 residues in the CDR3. The DNA for the CDR3 is TGTGCCACCAGTGACAGACTTTTAGAGACCCAGTACTTC. It codes for CATSDRLLETQYF.

This clonotype was counted a few times. The CDR3 loop reads CASSSGTGWDTEAFF. The CDR3 DNA reads as TGTGCCAGCAGCTCGGGGACAGGGTGGGACACTGAAGCTTTCTTT. The chain couples TRBV7-2 to TRBJ1-1, with 9 bases that match TRBD1. CDR1 SGHTA and CDR2 FQGNSA come from the germline V gene. The CDR3 is made up of 15 amino acids. The trim removed 4 bases at V and 3 bases at J, leaving 6 bases unmatched.

In this sample, this clonotype turned up many times. The chain joins TRBV11-1 to TRBJ1-2; weak D call: TRBD1 (5 bases). V lost 1 base to trimming and J lost 5 bases, with 20 bases between them. The CDR3 length is 17 residues. Per germline, CDR1 SGHAT and CDR2 FQDESV (reference sequence). The chain's CDR3 is CASSLGVGGAGRYGYTF. DNA for the CDR3: TGTGCCAGCAGCTTAGGGGTCGGGGGAGCTGGGCGATATGGCTACACCTTC. The full variable domain, with the rest looked up from reference TRBV11-1 and TRBJ1-2, is EAEVAQSPRYKITEKSQAVAFWCDPISGHATLYWYRQILGQGPELLVQFQDESVVDDSQLPKDRFSAERLKGVDSTLKIQPAELGDSAMYLCASSLGVGGAGRYGYTFGSGTRLTVV.

This rearrangement joins TRBV20-1 to TRBJ2-5, with 12 bases lining up with TRBD2. This CDR3 region has 16 residues. With 5 bases clipped from V and 7 bases from J, the junction kept 14 bases outside the gene matches. The germline CDR1 and CDR2 sequences are DFQATT and SNEGSKA (reference sequence). DNA of the CDR3: TGCAGTGCTGGAAGGCGGACTAGCGGGATCGGGGGGACCCAGTACTTC. As protein: CSAGRRTSGIGGTQYF.

The chain combines TRBV20-1 with TRBJ1-2; D is ambiguous. The CDR3 runs to 13 residues. CDR1 is DFQATT and CDR2 is SNEGSKA in the germline V gene (reference sequence). Trimming took 0 bases from V and 0 from J, leaving 5 bases between them. The CDR3 bases are TGCAGTGCTAGAGAGAAAGCTAACTATGGCTACACCTTC. Encoded protein: CSAREKANYGYTF.

The J gene is TRBJ2-1, the V gene TRBV2; TRBD2 aligns across 9 bases. CDR1 SNHLY and CDR2 FYNNEI come from the germline V gene. V shed 7 bases, J shed 7 bases, and the junction held 11 bases outside the gene matches. The CDR3 runs to 15 residues. The CDR3 bases are TGTGCCAGCACTCTCGAGCGGGGGGTTAAGAATGAGCAGTTCTTC. It encodes CASTLERGVKNEQFF.

This sequence joins TRBV2 and TRBJ1-1; D call uncertain. The CDR3 is 15 residues long. Trimming removed 5 bases at V and 4 bases at J, with 17 bases between. CDR1 is SNHLY and CDR2 is FYNNEI in the germline V gene. The CDR3 DNA reads as TGTGCCAGCAGTTTCTCGAGTTCAGGCGGCACTGAAGCTTTCTTT. Its translation: CASSFSSSGGTEAFF.

This clonotype has just a few counts. This sequence joins TRBV7-9 and TRBJ1-2; D gene unclear. The CDR3 is made up of 13 amino acids. Trimming cost V 5 bases and J 1 base, with 8 bases left between them. Germline CDR1 reads SEHNR; CDR2 reads FQNEAQ (reference sequence). CDR3 DNA: TGTGCCAGCAGCCCACCCGATAACTATGGCTACACCTTC. Translating gives CASSPPDNYGYTF.

This clonotype was recorded many times. In DNA, the CDR3 is TGTGCCAGCAGCGCAACAGGCTACGAGCAGTACTTC. Its translation is CASSATGYEQYF. This sequence joins TRBV25-1 and TRBJ2-7; possibly TRBD1 for D (5 bases). V shed 6 bases and J shed 3 bases, with 9 bases lying between them. Germline CDR1 and CDR2: MGHDK and SYGVNS. This CDR3 region has 12 residues.

This chain links TRBV2 with TRBJ1-5, with D perhaps TRBD1 (5 bases). The CDR3 contains 16 residues. Germline lookup yields CDR1 SNHLY and CDR2 FYNNEI. Trimming took off 4 bases at V and 3 bases at J, with 16 bases between the two ends. For the CDR3, the DNA is TGTGCCAGCAGTGGAGAGGGACGGGGTCACAATCAGCCCCAGCATTTT. This gives the protein CASSGEGRGHNQPQHF.

Only a few counts were recorded for this clonotype. This chain uses TRBV6-6 with TRBJ1-1, with D unresolved. V was pared by 2 bases and J by 1 base, with 14 bases between. The CDR3 length is 16 residues. The germline V gene encodes CDR1 MNHNY and CDR2 SVGAGI (reference sequence). The CDR3 nucleotides read TGTGCCAGCAGTTACGAAAATCTGGAGGAGAACACTGAAGCTTTCTTT. Amino acid sequence: CASSYENLEENTEAFF.

V usage is TRBV15 and J usage is TRBJ2-5; D is perhaps TRBD2 (6 bases). The CDR3 is 15 residues long. Germline loops: CDR1 LNHNV, CDR2 YYDKDF (reference sequence). The ends were cut back, 0 bases at V and 3 bases at J, with 11 bases in the middle. The CDR3 region is CATSREGTHKETQYF. DNA of the CDR3: TGTGCCACCAGCAGAGAAGGGACTCACAAAGAGACCCAGTACTTC.

The chain combines TRBV25-1 with TRBJ2-1, with 8 positions matching TRBD1. Germline lookup yields CDR1 MGHDK and CDR2 SYGVNS. The CDR3 length is 12 residues. J was trimmed by 10 bases and V by 6 bases; bases with no gene match: 5. The CDR3 DNA sequence: TGTGCCAGCAGCCAGGGGGCCTGGGAGCAGTTCTTC. Translation gives CASSQGAWEQFF.

The CDR3 spells CASSLGKGMNTEAFF. CDR3 bases: TGTGCCAGCAGCTTAGGCAAGGGTATGAACACTGAAGCTTTCTTT. This sequence joins TRBV13 and TRBJ1-1; no clear D gene. CDR3 size: 15 residues. Trimming left V 0 bases short and J 0 bases short, with 8 bases between. Germline V gene lookup returns CDR1 PRHDT and CDR2 FYEKMQ (reference sequence).

With respect to this clonotype: One end of the junction is discordant with germline, which a read error may explain. This chain joins TRBV10-3 and TRBJ1-5; no firm D call. The germline V gene has CDR1 ENHRY and CDR2 SYGVKD. This CDR3 has 18 amino acids. CDR3 protein: CASSPLVGRSDRNQPQHF. CDR3 sequence (DNA): TGTGCCAGCAGTCCTCTGGTCGGGAGATCGGACCGCAATCAGCCCCAGCATTTT.

This clonotype has only a few counts. V gene TRBV7-2 combines with J gene TRBJ2-7; 8 bases line up with TRBD2. Germline assignment: CDR1 SGHTA and CDR2 FQGNSA. V lost 3 bases to trimming and J lost 2 bases; unmatched junction nucleotides: 12. CDR3 size: 17 residues. For the CDR3, the DNA is TGTGCCAGCAGCTTGAATCTTCATCTAGCGGGCGCCTACGAGCAGTACTTC. Protein sequence: CASSLNLHLAGAYEQYF.

This sequence joins TRBV4-2 and TRBJ2-7, with D perhaps TRBD2 (5 bases). There are 16 residues in the CDR3. Germline V gene data show CDR1 as LGHNA and CDR2 as YNFKEQ. Trimming pared 5 bases from V and 2 bases from J, leaving 19 bases between. CDR3 coding DNA: TGTGCCAGCAGCGATCTATCGGGGAACGCCCCCTACGAGCAGTACTTC. It translates to CASSDLSGNAPYEQYF.

This clonotype was seen more than once but under ten times. This sequence joins TRBV3-1 and TRBJ1-6, with TRBD1 identical over 8 bases. Germline V gene data show CDR1 as LGHDT and CDR2 as YNNKEL (reference sequence). This CDR3 is 16 amino acids long. V gave up 3 bases and J gave up 7 bases; unmatched junction bases: 8. The CDR3 DNA reads as TGTGCCAGCAGCCAGGCGGACAGGGATTGGAATTCACCCCTCCACTTT. Translated: CASSQADRDWNSPLHF. The full variable domain, in which reference TRBV3-1 and TRBJ1-6 provide the parts outside the CDR3, is DTAVSQTPKYLVTQMGNDKSIKCEQNLGHDTMYWYKQDSKKFLKIMFSYNNKELIINETVPNRFSPKSPDKAHLNLHINSLELGDSAVYFCASSQADRDWNSPLHFGNGTRLTVT.

This clonotype was counted ten times or more. This chain uses TRBV7-9 with TRBJ2-5; D unclear. CDR3 length: 14 amino acids. Deletions cut 0 bases from V and 2 bases from J, with 7 bases between. Germline V CDR1 and CDR2: SEHNR, FQNEAQ (reference sequence). The CDR3 DNA follows: TGTGCCAGCAGCTTAGCGGGGAAACAAGAGACCCAGTACTTC. Translating gives CASSLAGKQETQYF.

CDR3 nucleotide sequence: TGTGCCAGCACCTCCCAAGGGACCCTCGAGGCATTACCTGGAAACACCATATATTTT. The encoded protein is CASTSQGTLEALPGNTIYF. The chain employs TRBV12-3 or TRBV12-4 and TRBJ1-3, with D perhaps TRBD1 (5 bases). The CDR3 loop spans 19 amino acids. V lost 7 bases to trimming and J lost 2 bases, with 27 bases between them.